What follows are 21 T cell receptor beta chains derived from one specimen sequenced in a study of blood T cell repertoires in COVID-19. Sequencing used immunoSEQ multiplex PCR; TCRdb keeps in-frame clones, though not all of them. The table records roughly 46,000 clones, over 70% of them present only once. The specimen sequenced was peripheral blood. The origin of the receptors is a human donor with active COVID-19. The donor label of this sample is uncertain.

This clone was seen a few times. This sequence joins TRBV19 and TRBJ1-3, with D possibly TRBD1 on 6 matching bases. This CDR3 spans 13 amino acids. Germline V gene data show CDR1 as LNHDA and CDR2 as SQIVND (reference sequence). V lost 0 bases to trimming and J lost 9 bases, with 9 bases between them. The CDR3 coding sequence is TGTGCCAGTAGTATAGATCGGGACACCACCATATATTTT. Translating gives CASSIDRDTTIYF.

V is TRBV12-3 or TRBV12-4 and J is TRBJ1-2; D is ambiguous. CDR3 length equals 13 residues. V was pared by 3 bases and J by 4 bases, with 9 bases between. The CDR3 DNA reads TGTGCCAGCAGTTTTACAGAAGCCTATGGCTACACCTTC. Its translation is CASSFTEAYGYTF.

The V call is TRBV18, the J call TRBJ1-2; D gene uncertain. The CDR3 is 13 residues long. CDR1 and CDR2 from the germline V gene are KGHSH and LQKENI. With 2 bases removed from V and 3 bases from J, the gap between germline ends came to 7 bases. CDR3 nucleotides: TGTGCCAGCTCACCAGAGGCCGACTATGGCTACACCTTC. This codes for CASSPEADYGYTF.

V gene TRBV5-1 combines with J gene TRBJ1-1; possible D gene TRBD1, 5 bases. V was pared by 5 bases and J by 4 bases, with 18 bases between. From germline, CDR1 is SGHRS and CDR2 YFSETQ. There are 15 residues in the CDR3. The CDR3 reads CASRGDSRKGTEAFF. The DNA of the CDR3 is TGCGCCAGCAGGGGGGACTCCCGTAAGGGCACTGAAGCTTTCTTT.

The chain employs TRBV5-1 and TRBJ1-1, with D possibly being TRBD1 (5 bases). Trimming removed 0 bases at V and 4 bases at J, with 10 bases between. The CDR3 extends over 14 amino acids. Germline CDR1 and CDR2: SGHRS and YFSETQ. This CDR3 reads CASSLEGAPTEAFF. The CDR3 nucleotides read TGCGCCAGCAGCTTGGAAGGGGCGCCCACTGAAGCTTTCTTT.

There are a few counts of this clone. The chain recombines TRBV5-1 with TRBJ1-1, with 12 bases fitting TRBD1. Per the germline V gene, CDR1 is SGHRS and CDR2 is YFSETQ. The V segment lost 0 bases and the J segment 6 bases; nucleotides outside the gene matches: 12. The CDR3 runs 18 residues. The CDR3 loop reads CASSLAGPGQGAGAEAFF. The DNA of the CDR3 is TGCGCCAGCAGCTTGGCAGGACCGGGACAGGGGGCCGGGGCTGAAGCTTTCTTT.

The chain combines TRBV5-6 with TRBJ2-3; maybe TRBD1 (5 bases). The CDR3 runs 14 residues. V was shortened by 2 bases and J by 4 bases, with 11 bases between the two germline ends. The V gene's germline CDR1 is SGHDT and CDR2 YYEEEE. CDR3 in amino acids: CASSLLGRSDTQYF. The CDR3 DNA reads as TGTGCCAGCAGCTTATTGGGGCGTTCAGATACGCAGTATTTT. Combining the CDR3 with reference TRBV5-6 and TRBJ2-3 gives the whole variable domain DAGVTQSPTHLIKTRGQQVTLRCSPKSGHDTVSWYQQALGQGPQFIFQYYEEEERQRGNFPDRFSGHQFPNYSSELNVNALLLGDSALYLCASSLLGRSDTQYFGPGTRLTVL.

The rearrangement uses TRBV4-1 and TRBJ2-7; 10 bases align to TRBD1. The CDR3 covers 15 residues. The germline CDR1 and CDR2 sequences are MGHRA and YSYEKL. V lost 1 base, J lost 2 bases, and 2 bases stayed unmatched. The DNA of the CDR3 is TGCGCCAGCAGCCAAGCAGGGACAGGGGCCTACGAGCAGTACTTC. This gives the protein CASSQAGTGAYEQYF.

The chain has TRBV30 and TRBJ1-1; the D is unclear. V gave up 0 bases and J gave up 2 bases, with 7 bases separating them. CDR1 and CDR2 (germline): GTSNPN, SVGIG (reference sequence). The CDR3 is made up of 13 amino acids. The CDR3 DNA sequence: TGTGCCTGGAGTGTACTCGGTAACACTGAAGCTTTCTTT. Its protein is CAWSVLGNTEAFF.

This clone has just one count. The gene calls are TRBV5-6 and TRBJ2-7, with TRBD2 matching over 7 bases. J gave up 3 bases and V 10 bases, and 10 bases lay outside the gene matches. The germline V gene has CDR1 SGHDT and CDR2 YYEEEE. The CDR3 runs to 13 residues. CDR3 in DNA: TGTGCCTCTAACCGCGGGAGCGTCTACGAGCAGTACTTC. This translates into CASNRGSVYEQYF.

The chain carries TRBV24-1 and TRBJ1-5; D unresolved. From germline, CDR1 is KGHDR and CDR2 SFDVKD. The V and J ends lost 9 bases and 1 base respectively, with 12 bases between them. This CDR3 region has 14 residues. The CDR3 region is CATSEGLSNQPQHF. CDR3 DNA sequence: TGTGCCACCTCGGAGGGTTTGAGCAATCAGCCCCAGCATTTT.

CDR3: CASREGANTGELFF. The CDR3, as DNA: TGCGCCAGCAGGGAGGGGGCCAACACCGGGGAGCTGTTTTTT. This chain links TRBV5-1 with TRBJ2-2; D is perhaps TRBD1 (7 bases). Trimming removed 5 bases at V and 2 bases at J, with 10 bases between. The germline V gene encodes CDR1 SGHRS and CDR2 YFSETQ. The CDR3 length is 14 residues.

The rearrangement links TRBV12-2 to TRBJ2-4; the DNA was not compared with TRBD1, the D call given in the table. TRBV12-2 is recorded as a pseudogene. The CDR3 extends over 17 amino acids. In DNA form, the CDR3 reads TGTGCAAGTCGCTTATATGTGGGGCAGCCCGCCAAAAACATTCAGTACTTC. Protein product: CASRLYVGQPAKNIQYF.

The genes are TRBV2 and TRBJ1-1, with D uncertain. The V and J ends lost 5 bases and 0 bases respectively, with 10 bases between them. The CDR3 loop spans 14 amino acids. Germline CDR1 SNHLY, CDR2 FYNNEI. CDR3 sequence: CASSRSQLNTEAFF. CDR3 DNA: TGTGCCAGCAGTAGGAGTCAGCTGAACACTGAAGCTTTCTTT.

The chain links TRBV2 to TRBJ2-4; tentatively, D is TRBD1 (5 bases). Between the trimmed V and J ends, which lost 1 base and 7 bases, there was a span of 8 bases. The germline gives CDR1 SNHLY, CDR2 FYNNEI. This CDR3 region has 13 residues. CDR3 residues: CASSEEGLNIQYF. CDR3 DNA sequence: TGTGCCAGCAGTGAAGAGGGGTTGAACATTCAGTACTTC.

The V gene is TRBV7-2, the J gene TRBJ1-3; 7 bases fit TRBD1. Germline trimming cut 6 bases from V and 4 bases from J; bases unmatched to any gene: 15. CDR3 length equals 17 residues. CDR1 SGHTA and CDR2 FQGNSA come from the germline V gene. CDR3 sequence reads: CASSLRPNRGIGNTIYF. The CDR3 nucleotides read TGTGCCAGCAGTTTAAGACCTAACAGGGGCATCGGAAACACCATATATTTT.

CDR3 sequence: CASSQGREPQHF. As DNA, the CDR3 is TGTGCCAGCAGCCAAGGGAGGGAGCCCCAGCATTTT. The chain carries TRBV3-1 (or the pseudogene TRBV3-2) and TRBJ1-5; D is unclear. Germline CDR1 reads LGHDT; CDR2 reads YNNKEL (reference sequence). V was trimmed by 1 base and J by 8 bases, leaving 6 bases between them. CDR3 length equals 12 residues.

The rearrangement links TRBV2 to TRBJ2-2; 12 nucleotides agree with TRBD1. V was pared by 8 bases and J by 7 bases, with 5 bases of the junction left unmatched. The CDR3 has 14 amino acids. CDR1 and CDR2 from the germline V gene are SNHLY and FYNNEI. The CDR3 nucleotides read TGTGCCAGCGCCGGGACAGGGGGCCTCGGGGAGCTGTTTTTT. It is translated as CASAGTGGLGELFF.

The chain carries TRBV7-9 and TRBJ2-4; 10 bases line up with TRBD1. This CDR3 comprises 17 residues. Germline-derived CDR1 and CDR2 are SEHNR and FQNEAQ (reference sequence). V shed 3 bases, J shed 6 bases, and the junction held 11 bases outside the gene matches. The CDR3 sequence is CASSFSPATGGRNIQYF. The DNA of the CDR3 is TGTGCCAGCAGCTTCTCGCCCGCGACAGGGGGCAGAAACATTCAGTACTTC.

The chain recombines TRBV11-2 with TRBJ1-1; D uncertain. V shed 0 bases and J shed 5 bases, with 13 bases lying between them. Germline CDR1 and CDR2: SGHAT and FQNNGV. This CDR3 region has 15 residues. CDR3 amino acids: CASSLDLNLGTEAFF. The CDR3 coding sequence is TGTGCCAGCAGCTTAGATTTAAACCTCGGGACTGAAGCTTTCTTT. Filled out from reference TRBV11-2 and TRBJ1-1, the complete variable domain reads EAGVAQSPRYKIIEKRQSVAFWCNPISGHATLYWYQQILGQGPKLLIQFQNNGVVDDSQLPKDRFSAERLKGVDSTLKIQPAKLEDSAVYLCASSLDLNLGTEAFFGQGTRLTVV.

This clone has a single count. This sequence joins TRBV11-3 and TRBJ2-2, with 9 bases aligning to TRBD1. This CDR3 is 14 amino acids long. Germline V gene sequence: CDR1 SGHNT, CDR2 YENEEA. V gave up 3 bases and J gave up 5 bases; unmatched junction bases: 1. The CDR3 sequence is CASSFDRGTGELFF. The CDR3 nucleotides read TGTGCCAGCAGCTTTGACAGGGGGACCGGGGAGCTGTTTTTT.